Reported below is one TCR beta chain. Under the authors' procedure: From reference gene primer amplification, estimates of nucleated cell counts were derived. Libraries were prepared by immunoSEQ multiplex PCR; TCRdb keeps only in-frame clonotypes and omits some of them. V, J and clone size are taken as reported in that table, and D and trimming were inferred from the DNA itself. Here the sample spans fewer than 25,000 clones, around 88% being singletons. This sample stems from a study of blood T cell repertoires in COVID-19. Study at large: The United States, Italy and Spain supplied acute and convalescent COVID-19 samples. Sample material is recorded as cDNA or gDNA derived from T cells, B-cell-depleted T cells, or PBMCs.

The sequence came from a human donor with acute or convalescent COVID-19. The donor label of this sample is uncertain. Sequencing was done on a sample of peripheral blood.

CDR3 bases: TGTGCCAGCAGTCCCCTCGGGAGACCCCAGCCTGAAGCTTTCTTT. Amino acids: CASSPLGRPQPEAFF. The chain carries TRBV6-5 and TRBJ1-1; D is uncertain. Trimming took off 5 bases at V and 6 bases at J, with 19 bases between the two ends. This CDR3 region has 15 residues. Per germline, CDR1 MNHEY and CDR2 SVGAGI.